This TCR beta chain was recorded in a study of blood T cell repertoires in COVID-19. Study-level background: The United States, Italy and Spain supplied acute and convalescent COVID-19 samples. Nucleic acid was either cDNA or gDNA, and it came from T cells, B-cell-depleted T cells, or PBMCs.

CDR3 length equals 14 residues. The germline V and J ends were trimmed by 6 bases and 0 bases, with 11 bases remaining between them. Germline CDR1 reads ENHRY; CDR2 reads SYGVKD. Per the authors' pipeline: Amplification of reference gene primers provided the estimated nucleated cell counts. Only in-frame clones appear in the TCRdb table, and some are missing; sequencing was by immunoSEQ multiplex PCR. The V and J calls and clone size come from that table; D and trimming were worked out from the DNA. The table has about 230,000 clones, more than 65% seen once. The rearrangement uses TRBV10-3 and TRBJ1-1; D may be TRBD1 (6 bases). Sample: peripheral blood. This TCR came from a woman over 75 with acute or convalescent COVID-19. The CDR3 here is CAIRETGLNTEAFF. The CDR3 DNA is TGTGCCATCAGGGAGACAGGATTGAACACTGAAGCTTTCTTT.